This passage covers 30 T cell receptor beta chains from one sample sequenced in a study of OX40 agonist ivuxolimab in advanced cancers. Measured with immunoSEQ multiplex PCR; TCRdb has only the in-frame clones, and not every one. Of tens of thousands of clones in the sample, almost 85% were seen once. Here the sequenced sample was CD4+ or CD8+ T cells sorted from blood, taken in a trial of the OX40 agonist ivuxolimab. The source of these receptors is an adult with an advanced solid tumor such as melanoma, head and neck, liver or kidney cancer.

CDR3 residues: CASSQDGVSGNEQFF. Here the CDR3 DNA reads TGCGCCAGCAGCCAAGATGGGGTTAGCGGTAATGAGCAGTTCTTC. The chain employs TRBV4-3 and TRBJ2-1; tentatively, D is TRBD2 (6 bases). Germline CDR1 LGHNA, CDR2 YSLEER. V lost 0 bases and J 7 bases, leaving 13 bases between the germline ends. The CDR3 has 15 amino acids.

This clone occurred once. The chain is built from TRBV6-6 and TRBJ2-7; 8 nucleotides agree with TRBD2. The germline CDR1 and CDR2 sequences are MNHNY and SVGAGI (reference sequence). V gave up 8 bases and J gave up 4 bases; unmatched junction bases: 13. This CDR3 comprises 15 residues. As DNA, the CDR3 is TGTGCCAGCGGGCCGGCCCCCACTAGCGGTTACGAGCAGTACTTC. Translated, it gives CASGPAPTSGYEQYF.

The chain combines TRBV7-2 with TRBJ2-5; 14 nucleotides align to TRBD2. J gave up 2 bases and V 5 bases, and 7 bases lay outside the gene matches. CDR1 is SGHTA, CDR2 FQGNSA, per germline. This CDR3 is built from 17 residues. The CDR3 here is CASSPQGTSGSQETQYF. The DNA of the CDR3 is TGTGCCAGCAGCCCCCAAGGGACTAGCGGGAGTCAAGAGACCCAGTACTTC.

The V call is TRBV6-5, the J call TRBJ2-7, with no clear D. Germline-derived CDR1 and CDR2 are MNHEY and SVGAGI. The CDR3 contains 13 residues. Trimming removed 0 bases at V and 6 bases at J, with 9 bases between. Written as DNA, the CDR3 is TGTGCCAGCAGTTACTCGGCACAGCTCGAGCAGTACTTC. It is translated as CASSYSAQLEQYF.

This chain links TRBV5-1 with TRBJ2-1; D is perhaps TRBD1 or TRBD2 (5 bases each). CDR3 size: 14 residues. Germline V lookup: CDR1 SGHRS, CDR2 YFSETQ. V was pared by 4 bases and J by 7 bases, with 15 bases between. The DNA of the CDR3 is TGCGCCAGCAGCCCTACTACAGGCGGGAATGAGCAGTTCTTC. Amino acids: CASSPTTGGNEQFF.

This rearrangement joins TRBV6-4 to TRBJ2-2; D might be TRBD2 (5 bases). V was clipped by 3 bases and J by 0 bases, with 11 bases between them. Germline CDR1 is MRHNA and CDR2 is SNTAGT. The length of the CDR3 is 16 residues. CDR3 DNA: TGTGCCAGCAGTGATCTAGCTGGAGCGAACACCGGGGAGCTGTTTTTT. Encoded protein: CASSDLAGANTGELFF.

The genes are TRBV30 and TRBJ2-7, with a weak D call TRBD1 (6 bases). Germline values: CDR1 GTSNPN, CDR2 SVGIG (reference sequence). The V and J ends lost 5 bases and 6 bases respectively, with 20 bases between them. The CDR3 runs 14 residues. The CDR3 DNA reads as TGTGCCTGGCGCGCCCAGGTGGGACATTCCGAGCAGTACTTC. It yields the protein CAWRAQVGHSEQYF.

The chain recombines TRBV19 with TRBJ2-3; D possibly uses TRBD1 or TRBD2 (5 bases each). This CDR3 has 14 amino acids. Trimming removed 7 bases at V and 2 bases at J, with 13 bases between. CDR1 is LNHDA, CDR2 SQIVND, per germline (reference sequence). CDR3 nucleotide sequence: TGTGCCAGTACCCTGGGACCGCTCACAGATACGCAGTATTTT. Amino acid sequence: CASTLGPLTDTQYF.

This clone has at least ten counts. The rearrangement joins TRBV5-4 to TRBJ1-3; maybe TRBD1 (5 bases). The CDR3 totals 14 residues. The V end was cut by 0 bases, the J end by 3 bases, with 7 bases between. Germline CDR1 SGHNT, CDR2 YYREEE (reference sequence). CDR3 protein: CASSLVGDGNTIYF. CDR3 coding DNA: TGTGCCAGCAGCTTGGTGGGGGATGGAAACACCATATATTTT.

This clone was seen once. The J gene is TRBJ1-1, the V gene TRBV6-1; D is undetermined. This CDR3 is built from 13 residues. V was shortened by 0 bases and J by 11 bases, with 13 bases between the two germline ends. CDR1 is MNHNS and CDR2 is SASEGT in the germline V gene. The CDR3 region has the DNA TGTGCCAGCAGTGAAGCAGTAGTCCCTATGGCTTTCTTT. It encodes CASSEAVVPMAFF.

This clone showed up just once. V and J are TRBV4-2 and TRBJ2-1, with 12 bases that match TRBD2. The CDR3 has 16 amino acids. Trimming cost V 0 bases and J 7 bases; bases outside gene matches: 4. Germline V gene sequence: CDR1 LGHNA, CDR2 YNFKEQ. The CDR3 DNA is TGTGCCAGCAGCCAAGATCTAGCGGGAGGGGGTAATGAGCAGTTCTTC. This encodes CASSQDLAGGGNEQFF.

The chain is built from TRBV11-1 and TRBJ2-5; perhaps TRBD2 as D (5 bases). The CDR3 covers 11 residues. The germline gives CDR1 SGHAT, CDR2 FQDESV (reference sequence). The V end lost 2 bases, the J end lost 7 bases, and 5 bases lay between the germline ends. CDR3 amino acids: CASSLRGTQYF. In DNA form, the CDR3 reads TGTGCCAGCAGCTTACGGGGGACCCAGTACTTC.

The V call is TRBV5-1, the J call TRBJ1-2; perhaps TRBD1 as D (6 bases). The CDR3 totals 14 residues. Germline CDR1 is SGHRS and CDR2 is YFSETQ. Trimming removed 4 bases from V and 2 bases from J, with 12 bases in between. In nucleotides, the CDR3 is TGCGCCAGCAGCGTAAATACAGGGAACTATGGCTACACCTTC. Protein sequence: CASSVNTGNYGYTF.

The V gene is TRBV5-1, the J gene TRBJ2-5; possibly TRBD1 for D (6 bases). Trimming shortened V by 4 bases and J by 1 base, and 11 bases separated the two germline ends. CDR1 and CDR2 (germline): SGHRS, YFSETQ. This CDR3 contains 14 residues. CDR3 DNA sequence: TGCGCCAGCAGCCCAACAGGGATCCAAGAGACCCAGTACTTC. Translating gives CASSPTGIQETQYF.

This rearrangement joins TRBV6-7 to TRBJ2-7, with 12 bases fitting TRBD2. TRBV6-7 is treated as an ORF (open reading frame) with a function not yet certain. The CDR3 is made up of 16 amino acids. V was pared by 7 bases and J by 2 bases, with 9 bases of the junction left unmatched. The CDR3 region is CASTSGTSGFAYEQYF. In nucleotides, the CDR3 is TGTGCCAGCACATCCGGGACTAGCGGGTTTGCCTACGAGCAGTACTTC.

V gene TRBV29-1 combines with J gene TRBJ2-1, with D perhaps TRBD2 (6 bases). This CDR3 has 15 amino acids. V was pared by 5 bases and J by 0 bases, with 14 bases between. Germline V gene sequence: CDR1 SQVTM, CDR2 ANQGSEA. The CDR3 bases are TGCAGCGTTTCAGGGACTGGCAGCTCCTACAATGAGCAGTTCTTC. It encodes CSVSGTGSSYNEQFF.

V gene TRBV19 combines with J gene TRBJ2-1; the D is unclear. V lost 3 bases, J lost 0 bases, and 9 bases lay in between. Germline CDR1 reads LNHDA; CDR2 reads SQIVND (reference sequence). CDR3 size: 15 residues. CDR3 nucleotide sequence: TGTGCCAGTAGTATTTCGGCTATCTCCTACAATGAGCAGTTCTTC. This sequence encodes CASSISAISYNEQFF.

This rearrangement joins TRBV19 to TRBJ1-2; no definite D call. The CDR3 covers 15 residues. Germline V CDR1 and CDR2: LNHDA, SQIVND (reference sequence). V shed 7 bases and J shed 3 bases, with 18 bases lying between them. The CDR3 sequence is CASNTQSYGDYGYTF. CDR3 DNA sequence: TGTGCCAGTAATACCCAAAGTTATGGGGACTATGGCTACACCTTC. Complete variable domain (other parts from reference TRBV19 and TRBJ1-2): DGGITQSPKYLFRKEGQNVTLSCEQNLNHDAMYWYRQDPGQGLRLIYYSQIVNDFQKGDIAEGYSVSREKKESFPLTVTSAQKNPTAFYLCASNTQSYGDYGYTFGSGTRLTVV.

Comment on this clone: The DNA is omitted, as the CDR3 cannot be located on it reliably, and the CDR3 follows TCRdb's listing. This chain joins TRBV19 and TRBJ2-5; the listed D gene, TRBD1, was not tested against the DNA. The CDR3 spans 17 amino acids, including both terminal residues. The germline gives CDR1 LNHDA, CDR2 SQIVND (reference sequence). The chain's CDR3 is CASSPTSGTSFLETQYF.

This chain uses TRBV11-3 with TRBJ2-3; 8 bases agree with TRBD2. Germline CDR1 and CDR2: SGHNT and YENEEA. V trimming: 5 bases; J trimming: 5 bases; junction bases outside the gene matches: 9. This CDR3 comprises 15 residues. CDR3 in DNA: TGTGCCAGCAGCGGGGGACTAGGGTTTGGAGATACGCAGTATTTT. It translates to CASSGGLGFGDTQYF.

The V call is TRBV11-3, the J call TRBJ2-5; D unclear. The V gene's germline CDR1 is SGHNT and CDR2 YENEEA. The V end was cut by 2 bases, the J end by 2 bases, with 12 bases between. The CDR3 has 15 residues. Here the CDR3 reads CASSLYLSGQETQYF. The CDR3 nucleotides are TGTGCCAGCAGCTTATACCTATCTGGGCAAGAGACCCAGTACTTC.

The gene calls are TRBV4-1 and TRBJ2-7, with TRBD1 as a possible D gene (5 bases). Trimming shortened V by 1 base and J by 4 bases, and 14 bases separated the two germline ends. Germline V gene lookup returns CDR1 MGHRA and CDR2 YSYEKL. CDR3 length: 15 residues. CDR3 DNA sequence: TGCGCCAGCAGCCAAGGGATGGACACCAAATACGAGCAGTACTTC. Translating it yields CASSQGMDTKYEQYF.

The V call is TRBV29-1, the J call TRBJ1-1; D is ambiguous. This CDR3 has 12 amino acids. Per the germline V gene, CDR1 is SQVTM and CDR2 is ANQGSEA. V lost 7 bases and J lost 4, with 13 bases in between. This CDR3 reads CSGGPGSTEAFF. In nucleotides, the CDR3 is TGCAGCGGTGGGCCAGGTAGCACTGAAGCTTTCTTT. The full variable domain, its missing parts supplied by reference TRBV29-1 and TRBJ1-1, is SAVISQKPSRDICQRGTSLTIQCQVDSQVTMMFWYRQQPGQSLTLIATANQGSEATYESGFVIDKFPISRPNLTFSTLTVSNMSPEDSSIYLCSGGPGSTEAFFGQGTRLTVV.

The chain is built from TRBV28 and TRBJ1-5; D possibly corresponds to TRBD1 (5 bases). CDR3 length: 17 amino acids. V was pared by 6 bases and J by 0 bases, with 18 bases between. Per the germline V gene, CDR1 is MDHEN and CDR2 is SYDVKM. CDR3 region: CASSYGHLPYSNQPQHF. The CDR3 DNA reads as TGTGCCAGCAGCTACGGACACCTCCCCTATAGCAATCAGCCCCAGCATTTT.

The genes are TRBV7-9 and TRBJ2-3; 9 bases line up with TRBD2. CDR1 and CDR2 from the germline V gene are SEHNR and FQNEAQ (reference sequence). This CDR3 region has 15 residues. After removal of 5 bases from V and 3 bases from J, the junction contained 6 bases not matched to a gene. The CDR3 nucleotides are TGTGCCAGCAGCCAGACTAGCGGAGAGACAGATACGCAGTATTTT. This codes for CASSQTSGETDTQYF.

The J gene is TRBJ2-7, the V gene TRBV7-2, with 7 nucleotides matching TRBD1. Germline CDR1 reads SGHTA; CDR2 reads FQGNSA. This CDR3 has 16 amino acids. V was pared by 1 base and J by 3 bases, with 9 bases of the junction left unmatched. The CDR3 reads CASSLGQGSLGYEQYF. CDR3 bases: TGTGCCAGCAGCTTAGGACAGGGCTCTCTCGGCTACGAGCAGTACTTC.

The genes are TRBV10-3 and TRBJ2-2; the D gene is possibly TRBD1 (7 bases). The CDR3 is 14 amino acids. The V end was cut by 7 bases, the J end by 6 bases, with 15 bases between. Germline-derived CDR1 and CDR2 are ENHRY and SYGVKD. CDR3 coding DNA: TGTGCCATCACCCACGACAGGGAGGCCGGGGAGCTGTTTTTT. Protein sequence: CAITHDREAGELFF.

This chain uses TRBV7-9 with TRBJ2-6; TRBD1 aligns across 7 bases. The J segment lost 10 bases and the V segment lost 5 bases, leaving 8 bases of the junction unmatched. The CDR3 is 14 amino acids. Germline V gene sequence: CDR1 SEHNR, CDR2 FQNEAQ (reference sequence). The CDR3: CASSGDSIINVLTF. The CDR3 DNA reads TGTGCCAGCAGCGGGGACAGTATAATAAACGTCCTGACTTTC.

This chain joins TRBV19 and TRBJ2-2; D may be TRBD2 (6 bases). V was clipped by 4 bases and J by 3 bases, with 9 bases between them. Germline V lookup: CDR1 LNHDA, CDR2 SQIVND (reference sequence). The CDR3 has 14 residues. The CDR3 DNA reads TGTGCCAGTAGTAGCGGGATGGACACCGGGGAGCTGTTTTTT. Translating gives CASSSGMDTGELFF.

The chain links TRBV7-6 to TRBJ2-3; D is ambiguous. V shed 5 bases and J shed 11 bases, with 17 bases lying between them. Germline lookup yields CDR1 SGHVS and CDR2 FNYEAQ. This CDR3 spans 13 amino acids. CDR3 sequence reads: CASSQNIAAMQYF. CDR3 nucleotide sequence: TGTGCCAGCAGCCAAAATATCGCTGCGATGCAGTATTTT.